The clone carrying this T cell receptor (beta chain) has a handful of counts. Authors' methods: How many nucleated cells were present was estimated from reference gene primer amplification. Profiling relied on immunoSEQ multiplex PCR, and the TCRdb table lists in-frame clones only, not all of them. That table furnishes V, J and clone size, whereas the DNA furnished D and trimming. Of 75,000 to 80,000 clones listed, 75% to 90% are singletons. This CDR3 has 16 residues. Germline lookup yields CDR1 LNHDA and CDR2 SQIVND (reference sequence). The ends lost 6 bases at V and 7 bases at J; junction bases unmatched: 15. This specimen belongs to a study of blood T cell repertoires in COVID-19. Looking at the study overall: From T cells, B-cell-depleted T cells, or PBMCs came the material, which was cDNA or gDNA.

This receptor was identified in a human donor in a cohort sampled during active COVID-19. This chain uses TRBV19 with TRBJ1-1; TRBD1 agrees at 9 bases. The material sequenced was peripheral blood. CDR3 nucleotide sequence: TGTGCCAGTAGGGTGATAGCGGGACAGGGAACGGTTGAAGCTTTCTTT. Translating gives CASRVIAGQGTVEAFF.